Included here is one T cell receptor (beta chain) sequence, with context. Its antigen is unidentified. This CDR3 is also generated by other DNA sequences in the sample. This specimen belongs to a study of Ad26.COV2.S vaccination and SARS-CoV-2 variants. Study-level information: Recipients of Ad26.COV2.S got it intramuscularly, once or twice 56 days apart.

Documented treatment: 19 received Ad26.COV2.S at low or high dose, single or two shots; about 5 received placebo; per-sample allocation not given. At day 63 after the first vaccine or placebo injection, samples were drawn. The study's findings and limits: Researchers reported similar non-spike TCR breadth in vaccine and placebo recipients. Following vaccination, spike-specific CD8+ and CD4+ T cell responses reportedly exhibited substantial breadth.

The CDR3 is 10 amino acids. The germline V gene has CDR1 SNHLY and CDR2 FYNNEI. Trimming removed 9 bases at V and 6 bases at J, with 8 bases between. TCRdb keeps only in-frame clones here, not all; method: immunoSEQ multiplex PCR. This sample has about half a million clones, with about nine tenths found just once. This TCR was sampled from a person aged 18-65 years who received the Ad26.COV2.S COVID-19 vaccine or a placebo. The chain links TRBV2 to TRBJ1-1; D is perhaps TRBD1 (5 bases). This sample comprised peripheral blood, obtained in a trial of Ad26.COV2.S vaccine versus placebo. The CDR3 sequence: CASTGPEAFF. CDR3 sequence (DNA): TGTGCCAGTACGGGGCCTGAAGCTTTCTTT.